This TCR beta chain was identified in a study of blood T cell repertoires in COVID-19. Study-wide background: Samples taken during acute and convalescent COVID-19 were collected in the United States, Italy and Spain.

Sequencing used immunoSEQ multiplex PCR; TCRdb keeps in-frame clones, though not all of them. The table records around 300,000 clones, approximately 90% of them present only once. Germline assignment: CDR1 SEHNR and CDR2 FQNEAQ (reference sequence). With V trimmed by 5 bases and J by 0 bases, 8 bases remained unmatched. The CDR3 sequence is 19 residues long. The source material was peripheral blood. V is TRBV7-9 and J is TRBJ2-2; 14 positions agree with TRBD2. The source is a woman in her twenties or thirties with COVID-19, enrolled during active disease. The CDR3 DNA is TGTGCCAGCAGCAGACTCGGACTAGCGGGAGGATCGAACACCGGGGAGCTGTTTTTT. Residues: CASSRLGLAGGSNTGELFF. Variable domain in full (rest from reference TRBV7-9 and TRBJ2-2): DTGVSQNPRHKITKRGQNVTFRCDPISEHNRLYWYRQTLGQGPEFLTYFQNEAQLEKSRLLSDRFSAERPKGSFSTLEIQRTEQGDSAMYLCASSRLGLAGGSNTGELFFGEGSRLTVL.